This T cell receptor beta chain originates from a study of blood T cell repertoires in COVID-19. This CDR3 is built from 15 residues. V shed 4 bases, J shed 10 bases, and the junction held 12 bases outside the gene matches. Germline V CDR1 and CDR2: SGHNT, YENEEA. Sequencing used immunoSEQ multiplex PCR; TCRdb keeps in-frame clones, though not all of them. In the table there are about 380,000 clones, 88% of which are singletons. The genes are TRBV11-3 and TRBJ2-1; 8 nucleotides agree with TRBD2. This TCR derives from a young woman who had recovered from COVID-19. Source material: PBMCs or T cells enriched from blood (not recorded which). The CDR3 DNA is TGTGCCAGCAGCTCTACAGCGGGGGACGCGGCGGAGCAGTTCTTC. This gives the protein CASSSTAGDAAEQFF.